The 26 T cell receptor beta chains listed next were all sequenced from one sample in a study of brain T cells in children with intractable seizures. Profiled with immunoSEQ multiplex PCR; TCRdb holds only in-frame clones, not every one. The repertoire includes around 70,000 clones, about 92% of them detected once, and roughly 1.4% sits in the top ten. The sequenced sample was peripheral blood, obtained at surgery. The receptors here all came from a boy under three years old with tuberous sclerosis and intractable seizures.

The chain carries TRBV19 and TRBJ2-3; maybe TRBD1 (6 bases). CDR1 and CDR2 (germline): LNHDA, SQIVND (reference sequence). There are 14 residues in the CDR3. Trimming took off 6 bases at V and 3 bases at J, with 13 bases between the two ends. The CDR3 protein is CASSRGTETDTQYF. Written as DNA, the CDR3 is TGTGCCAGTAGCAGGGGCACTGAGACAGATACGCAGTATTTT.

V gene TRBV9 combines with J gene TRBJ2-7, with TRBD1 matching 9 bases. The CDR3 has 15 residues. The V and J ends lost 4 bases and 0 bases, in that order; junction bases with no gene match: 5. Germline CDR1 reads SGDLS; CDR2 reads YYNGEE. The DNA of the CDR3 is TGTGCCAGCAGCCGGACAGGGGAAAGCTCCTACGAGCAGTACTTC. It codes for CASSRTGESSYEQYF.

The chain carries TRBV6-5 and TRBJ1-5; no clear D. V gave up 8 bases and J gave up 0 bases, with 14 bases separating them. This CDR3 region has 15 residues. From germline, CDR1 is MNHEY and CDR2 SVGAGI. The CDR3 DNA reads as TGTGCCAGCTCGGAAGGGTTATATAGCAATCAGCCCCAGCATTTT. Protein product: CASSEGLYSNQPQHF.

The V gene is TRBV27, the J gene TRBJ2-3; D possibly corresponds to TRBD1 (5 bases). Trimming stripped 2 bases from V and 4 bases from J, with 19 bases between. The CDR3 is 17 amino acids. Per the germline V gene, CDR1 is MNHEY and CDR2 is SMNVEV (reference sequence). Written as DNA, the CDR3 is TGTGCCAGCAGTTTAACAGGACACCCTAGGGGCCCAGATACGCAGTATTTT. This encodes CASSLTGHPRGPDTQYF.

CDR3 protein: CASSQDLREETQYF. The CDR3 bases are TGTGCCAGCAGCCAAGATTTGCGAGAAGAGACCCAGTACTTC. The chain joins TRBV4-2 to TRBJ2-5; D is ambiguous. Trimming took off 0 bases at V and 3 bases at J, with 8 bases between the two ends. This CDR3 is 14 amino acids long. In germline, CDR1 is LGHNA, CDR2 YNFKEQ.

The J gene is TRBJ2-7, the V gene TRBV5-1, with TRBD2 matching over 8 bases. The germline CDR1 and CDR2 sequences are SGHRS and YFSETQ. The CDR3 has 14 residues. The V gene end was trimmed by 6 bases and the J gene end by 1 base; junction bases not matched to a gene: 6. The CDR3 reads CASTQTSGSYEQYF. DNA for the CDR3: TGCGCCAGCACTCAAACTAGCGGATCCTACGAGCAGTACTTC.

The gene calls are TRBV27 and TRBJ2-2, with D perhaps assigned TRBD1 or TRBD2 (5 bases each). V lost 2 bases and J lost 0, with 13 bases in between. The CDR3 is 17 residues long. Looked up from germline, CDR1 is MNHEY and CDR2 is SMNVEV (reference sequence). The CDR3 DNA sequence: TGTGCCAGCAGTTTAAGGGCAGGGACCGCGAACACCGGGGAGCTGTTTTTT. Amino acids: CASSLRAGTANTGELFF.

The CDR3 protein is CASTLERGASTDTQYF. CDR3 nucleotides: TGTGCCAGCACCCTGGAGCGGGGGGCTAGCACAGATACGCAGTATTTT. This sequence joins TRBV13 and TRBJ2-3; 9 nucleotides agree with TRBD2. This CDR3 region has 16 residues. Trimming cost V 7 bases and J 0 bases; bases outside gene matches: 8. Germline CDR1 PRHDT, CDR2 FYEKMQ (reference sequence).

This chain connects TRBV12-3 or TRBV12-4 to TRBJ1-2; D perhaps matches TRBD1 (6 bases). This CDR3 is 12 amino acids long. V lost 6 bases, J lost 8 bases, and 13 bases lay in between. This chain's CDR3 is CASSLNREGYTF. The CDR3 DNA is TGTGCCAGCAGCTTAAACAGGGAAGGCTACACCTTC.

The chain combines TRBV5-1 with TRBJ1-1; maybe TRBD1 (5 bases). The CDR3 spans 15 residues. V gave up 0 bases and J gave up 0 bases, with 9 bases separating them. Germline V lookup: CDR1 SGHRS, CDR2 YFSETQ. In nucleotides, the CDR3 is TGCGCCAGCAGCTTGGGAGGACACCTGAACACTGAAGCTTTCTTT. Translation: CASSLGGHLNTEAFF.

CDR3 loop: CAYTQFANTGELFF. In DNA, the CDR3 is TGTGCCTATACTCAGTTCGCGAACACCGGGGAGCTGTTTTTT. The chain couples TRBV30 to TRBJ2-2; D is ambiguous. Germline values: CDR1 GTSNPN, CDR2 SVGIG (reference sequence). This CDR3 is built from 14 residues. Trimming left V 7 bases short and J 0 bases short, with 12 bases between.

The chain recombines TRBV6-5 with TRBJ1-2; tentatively, D is TRBD1 (6 bases). Germline V gene data show CDR1 as MNHEY and CDR2 as SVGAGI. The V end lost 5 bases, the J end lost 0 bases, and 13 bases lay between the germline ends. The CDR3 is 15 amino acids. Written as DNA, the CDR3 is TGTGCCAGCAGTCCCGGACAGAGATCTAACTATGGCTACACCTTC. It yields the protein CASSPGQRSNYGYTF.

The V call is TRBV29-1, the J call TRBJ2-6; 10 bases fit TRBD2. The trim removed 4 bases at V and 3 bases at J, leaving 0 bases unmatched. The CDR3 runs 14 residues. Per the germline V gene, CDR1 is SQVTM and CDR2 is ANQGSEA. The CDR3 nucleotides are TGCAGCGTTGCTAGCGGGGGTGGGGCCAACGTCCTGACTTTC. This gives the protein CSVASGGGANVLTF.

The genes are TRBV7-2 and TRBJ2-3; D remains ambiguous. The V and J ends lost 5 bases and 9 bases respectively, with 15 bases between them. This CDR3 comprises 13 residues. The V gene's germline CDR1 is SGHTA and CDR2 FQGNSA. CDR3 DNA sequence: TGTGCCAGCAGCCCGAGTGACGGGTACACGCAGTATTTT. Translating it yields CASSPSDGYTQYF.

The V and J genes are TRBV2 and TRBJ2-5; the match to TRBD1 covers 9 bases. Per the germline V gene, CDR1 is SNHLY and CDR2 is FYNNEI. V was clipped by 8 bases and J by 1 base; unmatched bases: 11. The CDR3 has 16 amino acids. CDR3 loop: CASSSGTGQGQETQYF. The CDR3 region has the DNA TGTGCCAGCTCATCAGGGACGGGACAGGGCCAAGAGACCCAGTACTTC.

The rearrangement uses TRBV6-4 and TRBJ1-2; no clear D gene. The V end lost 2 bases, the J end lost 4 bases, and 2 bases lay between the germline ends. The CDR3 loop spans 11 amino acids. In germline, CDR1 is MRHNA, CDR2 SNTAGT. As DNA, the CDR3 is TGTGCCAGCAGTGACAGCTATGGCTACACCTTC. Residues: CASSDSYGYTF.

The chain is built from TRBV7-2 and TRBJ2-7, with 7 bases fitting TRBD1. Germline V CDR1 and CDR2: SGHTA, FQGNSA. V shed 5 bases, J shed 3 bases, and the junction held 7 bases outside the gene matches. The CDR3 covers 14 residues. CDR3 bases: TGTGCCAGCAGCCATTGGGACAGAATCTACGAGCAGTACTTC. It specifies CASSHWDRIYEQYF.

The CDR3 DNA follows: TGTGCCAGCAGCGTTAGACAGGCCCTTAATGAAAAACTGTTTTTT. Its protein product is CASSVRQALNEKLFF. The chain employs TRBV7-9 and TRBJ1-4; TRBD1 might be the D (6 bases). This CDR3 region has 15 residues. Per the germline V gene, CDR1 is SEHNR and CDR2 is FQNEAQ (reference sequence). The V end lost 5 bases, the J end lost 4 bases, and 14 bases lay between the germline ends.

This chain joins TRBV23-1 and TRBJ2-7, with 9 bases fitting TRBD2. TRBV23-1 is flagged as an ORF with uncertain function. CDR3 length equals 15 residues. The trim removed 0 bases at V and 5 bases at J, leaving 5 bases unmatched. The CDR3 reads CASSQSGTSSHEQYF. The CDR3 DNA sequence: TGCGCCAGCAGTCAATCCGGGACTAGCTCACACGAGCAGTACTTC.

The V and J genes are TRBV7-9 and TRBJ1-1, with TRBD1 matching 7 bases. J was trimmed by 4 bases and V by 1 base; bases with no gene match: 12. CDR1 is SEHNR and CDR2 is FQNEAQ in the germline V gene (reference sequence). CDR3 length equals 17 residues. CDR3 residues: CASSLVGQSFPCTEAFF. CDR3 DNA sequence: TGTGCCAGCAGCTTAGTGGGACAGTCTTTTCCATGCACTGAAGCTTTCTTT.

The chain couples TRBV6-1 to TRBJ2-2; 8 bases line up with TRBD2. The CDR3 runs 17 residues. The V gene end was trimmed by 3 bases and the J gene end by 0 bases; junction bases not matched to a gene: 6. The germline V gene has CDR1 MNHNS and CDR2 SASEGT. CDR3 coding DNA: TGTGCCAGCAGTGATGGACTTAGCGGGGCGAACACCGGGGAGCTGTTTTTT. It yields the protein CASSDGLSGANTGELFF.

This chain connects TRBV2 to TRBJ1-4; 7 bases agree with TRBD1. Germline V gene lookup returns CDR1 SNHLY and CDR2 FYNNEI. After removal of 6 bases from V and 6 bases from J, the junction contained 7 bases not matched to a gene. The CDR3 runs to 14 residues. The CDR3 nucleotides read TGTGCCAGCAGACCTTTCAGGGGGGATGAAAAACTGTTTTTT. Translating gives CASRPFRGDEKLFF.

The chain uses TRBV5-4 and TRBJ1-2; no clear D. The length of the CDR3 is 14 residues. Trimming cost V 0 bases and J 4 bases, with 10 bases left between them. CDR1 and CDR2 (germline): SGHNT, YYREEE (reference sequence). This CDR3 reads CASSLVSLLYGYTF. DNA for the CDR3: TGTGCCAGCAGCTTGGTGTCTTTGCTCTATGGCTACACCTTC.

V is TRBV12-5 and J is TRBJ2-7; 7 bases align to TRBD2. The J segment lost 6 bases and the V segment lost 8 bases, leaving 7 bases of the junction unmatched. There are 12 residues in the CDR3. Germline V CDR1 and CDR2: LGHNT, FRNRAP. The CDR3 loop is CASMLGGGEQYF. The CDR3, as DNA: TGTGCTAGTATGTTAGGCGGGGGCGAGCAGTACTTC. The variable domain in full, completed from reference TRBV12-5 and TRBJ2-7, reads DARVTQTPRHKVTEMGQEVTMRCQPILGHNTVFWYRQTMMQGLELLAYFRNRAPLDDSGMPKDRFSAEMPDATLATLKIQPSEPRDSAVYFCASMLGGGEQYFGPGTRLTVT.

The V call is TRBV25-1, the J call TRBJ2-1; a possible D gene is TRBD2 (6 bases). The CDR3 has 14 residues. The V end lost 4 bases, the J end lost 8 bases, and 15 bases lay between the germline ends. Germline loops: CDR1 MGHDK, CDR2 SYGVNS. This CDR3 is CASSVAVYGDEQFF. DNA for the CDR3: TGTGCCAGCAGTGTAGCGGTATACGGAGATGAGCAGTTCTTC.

The chain links TRBV5-5 to TRBJ2-7; the D gene is possibly TRBD2 (5 bases). Germline V gene lookup returns CDR1 SGHKS and CDR2 YYEKEE (reference sequence). Trimming cost V 4 bases and J 3 bases, with 8 bases left between them. The CDR3 covers 12 residues. CDR3 sequence reads: CASSLSGYEQYF. The CDR3 bases are TGTGCCAGCAGCCTCAGCGGCTACGAGCAGTACTTC.